This section outlines one TCR beta chain sequence together with its context. The antigen is unknown. The source of the sample is a study of T cell responses to AZD1222 COVID-19 vaccine. The overall study: Investigators merged groups given second doses at roughly 4 or roughly 12 weeks.

Only in-frame clones appear in the TCRdb table, and some are missing; sequencing was by immunoSEQ multiplex PCR. The profile covers around 180,000 clones, with approximately 94% appearing a single time and roughly 8.4% taken by the ten largest. CDR3 size: 16 residues. Whole-study results and caveats: Donors were mostly white British, more females; clonal diversity possibly underestimated. Only a handful of AZD1222 recipients, roughly 6 in all, had baseline seropositivity.

This material consisted of peripheral blood, taken on day 0 of AZD1222 vaccination. The chain uses TRBV12-1 and TRBJ1-1. TRBV12-1 is assigned pseudogene status. This receptor was obtained from an adult in good health. This CDR3 is CASSSFLTHSNTEAFF. DNA for the CDR3: TGTGCCAGCAGCTCCTTCCTTACACACTCGAACACTGAAGCTTTCTTT.